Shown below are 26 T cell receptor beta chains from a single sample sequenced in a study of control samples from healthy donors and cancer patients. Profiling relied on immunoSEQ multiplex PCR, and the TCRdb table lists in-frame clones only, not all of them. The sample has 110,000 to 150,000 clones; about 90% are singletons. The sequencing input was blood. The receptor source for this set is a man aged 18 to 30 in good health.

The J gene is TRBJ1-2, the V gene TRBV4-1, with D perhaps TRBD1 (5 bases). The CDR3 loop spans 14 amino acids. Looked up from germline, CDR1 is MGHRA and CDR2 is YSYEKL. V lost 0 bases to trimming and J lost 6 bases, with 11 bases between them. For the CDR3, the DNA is TGCGCCAGCAGCCAAGATAGCAGGGTCGATGGCTACACCTTC. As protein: CASSQDSRVDGYTF.

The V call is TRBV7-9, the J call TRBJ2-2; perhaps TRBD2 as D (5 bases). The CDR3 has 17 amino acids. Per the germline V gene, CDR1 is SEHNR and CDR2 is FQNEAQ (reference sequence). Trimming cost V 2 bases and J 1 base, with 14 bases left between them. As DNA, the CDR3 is TGTGCCAGCAGCTTACGTCCTCTCGGGGAGAACACCGGGGAGCTGTTTTTT. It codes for CASSLRPLGENTGELFF.

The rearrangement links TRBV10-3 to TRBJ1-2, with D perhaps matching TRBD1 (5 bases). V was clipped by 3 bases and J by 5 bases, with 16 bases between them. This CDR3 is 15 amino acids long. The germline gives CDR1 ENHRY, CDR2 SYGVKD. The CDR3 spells CAISESKGREYGYTF. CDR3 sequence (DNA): TGTGCCATCAGTGAAAGCAAGGGCAGGGAGTATGGCTACACCTTC.

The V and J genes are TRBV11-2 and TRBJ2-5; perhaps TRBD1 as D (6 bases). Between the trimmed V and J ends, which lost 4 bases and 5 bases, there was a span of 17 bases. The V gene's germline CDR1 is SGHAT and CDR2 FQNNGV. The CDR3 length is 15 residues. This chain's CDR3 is CASSSQTGRGETQYF. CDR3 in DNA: TGTGCCAGCAGCTCCCAGACAGGACGTGGGGAGACCCAGTACTTC. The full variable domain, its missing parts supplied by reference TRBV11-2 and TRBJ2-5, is EAGVAQSPRYKIIEKRQSVAFWCNPISGHATLYWYQQILGQGPKLLIQFQNNGVVDDSQLPKDRFSAERLKGVDSTLKIQPAKLEDSAVYLCASSSQTGRGETQYFGPGTRLLVL.

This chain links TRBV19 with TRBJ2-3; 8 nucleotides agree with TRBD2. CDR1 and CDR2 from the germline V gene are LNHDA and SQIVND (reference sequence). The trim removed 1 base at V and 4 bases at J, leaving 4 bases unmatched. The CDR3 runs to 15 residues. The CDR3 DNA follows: TGTGCCAGTAGTATAGCGGGAGGGATGGCAGATACGCAGTATTTT. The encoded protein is CASSIAGGMADTQYF.

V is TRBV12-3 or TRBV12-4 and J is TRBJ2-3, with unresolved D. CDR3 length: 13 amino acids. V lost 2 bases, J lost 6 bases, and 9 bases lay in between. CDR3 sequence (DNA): TGTGCCAGCAGTTTATTTTTTGGGGATACGCAGTATTTT. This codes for CASSLFFGDTQYF.

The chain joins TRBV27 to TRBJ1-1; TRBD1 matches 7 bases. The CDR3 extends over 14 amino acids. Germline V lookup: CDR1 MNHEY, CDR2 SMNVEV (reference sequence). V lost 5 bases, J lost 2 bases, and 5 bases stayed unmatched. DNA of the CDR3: TGTGCCAGCAGTCCGCGACAGGGAAACACTGAAGCTTTCTTT. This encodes CASSPRQGNTEAFF.

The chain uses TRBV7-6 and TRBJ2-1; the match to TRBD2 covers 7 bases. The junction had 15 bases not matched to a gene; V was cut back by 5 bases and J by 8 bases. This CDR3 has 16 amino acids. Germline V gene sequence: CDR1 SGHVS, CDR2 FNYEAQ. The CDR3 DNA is TGTGCCAGCAGCCCCCCAGCGGGGCCAAGTTTCGATGAGCAGTTCTTC. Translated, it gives CASSPPAGPSFDEQFF.

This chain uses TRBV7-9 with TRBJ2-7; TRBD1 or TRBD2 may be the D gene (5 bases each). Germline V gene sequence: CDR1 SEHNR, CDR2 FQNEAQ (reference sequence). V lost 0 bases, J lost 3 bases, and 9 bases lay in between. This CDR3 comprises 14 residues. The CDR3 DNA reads TGTGCCAGCAGCTTAGCCGGGGCCCGCTACGAGCAGTACTTC. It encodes CASSLAGARYEQYF.

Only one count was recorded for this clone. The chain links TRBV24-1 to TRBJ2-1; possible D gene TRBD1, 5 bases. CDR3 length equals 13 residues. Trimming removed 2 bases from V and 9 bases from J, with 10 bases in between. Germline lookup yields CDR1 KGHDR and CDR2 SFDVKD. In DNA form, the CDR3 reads TGTGCCACCAGTGATTACAGGTCCCCTGAGCAGTTCTTC. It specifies CATSDYRSPEQFF.

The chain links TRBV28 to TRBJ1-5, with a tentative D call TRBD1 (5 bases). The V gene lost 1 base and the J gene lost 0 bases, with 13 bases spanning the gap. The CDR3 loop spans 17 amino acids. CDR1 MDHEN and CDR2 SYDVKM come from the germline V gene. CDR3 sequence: CASSLSGPVYSNQPQHF. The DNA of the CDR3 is TGTGCCAGCAGTTTATCGGGGCCAGTCTATAGCAATCAGCCCCAGCATTTT.

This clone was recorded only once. The DNA of the CDR3 is TGTGCCAGCAGCCTGACAGGGAGCAGCAATCAGCCCCAGCATTTT. Protein product: CASSLTGSSNQPQHF. J is TRBJ1-5 and V is TRBV27; 7 bases line up with TRBD1. The CDR3 consists of 15 residues. The V gene's germline CDR1 is MNHEY and CDR2 SMNVEV (reference sequence). V lost 6 bases to trimming and J lost 1 base; unmatched junction nucleotides: 6.

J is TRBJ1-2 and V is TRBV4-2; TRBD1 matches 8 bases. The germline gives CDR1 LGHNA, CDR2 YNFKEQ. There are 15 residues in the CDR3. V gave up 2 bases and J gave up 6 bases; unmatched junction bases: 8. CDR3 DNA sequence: TGTGCCAGCAGCCAACAAACCAGGGGGCAGGATGGCTACACCTTC. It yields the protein CASSQQTRGQDGYTF.

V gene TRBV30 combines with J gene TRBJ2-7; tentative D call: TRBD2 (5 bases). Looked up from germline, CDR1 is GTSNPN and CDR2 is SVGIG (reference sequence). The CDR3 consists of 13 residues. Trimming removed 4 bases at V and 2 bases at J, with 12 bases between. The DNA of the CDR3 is TGTGCCTGGACTCGGGATAAGGCCTACGAGCAGTACTTC. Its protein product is CAWTRDKAYEQYF. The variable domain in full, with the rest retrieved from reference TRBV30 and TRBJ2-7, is SQTIHQWPATLVQPVGSPLSLECTVEGTSNPNLYWYRQAAGRGLQLLFYSVGIGQISSEVPQNLSASRPQDRQFILSSKKLLLSDSGFYLCAWTRDKAYEQYFGPGTRLTVT.

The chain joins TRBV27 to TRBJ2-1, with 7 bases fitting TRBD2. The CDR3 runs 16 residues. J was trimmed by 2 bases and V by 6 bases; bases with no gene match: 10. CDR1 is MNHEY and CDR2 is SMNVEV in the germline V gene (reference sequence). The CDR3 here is CASRPSDAGAYNEQFF. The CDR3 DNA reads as TGTGCCAGCAGGCCCTCGGATGCGGGGGCCTACAATGAGCAGTTCTTC.

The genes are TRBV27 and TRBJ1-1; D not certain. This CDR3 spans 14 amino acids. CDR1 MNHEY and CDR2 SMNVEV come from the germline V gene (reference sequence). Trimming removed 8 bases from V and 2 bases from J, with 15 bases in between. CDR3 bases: TGTGCCAGCGCCTATATCAGACACAACACTGAAGCTTTCTTT. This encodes CASAYIRHNTEAFF.

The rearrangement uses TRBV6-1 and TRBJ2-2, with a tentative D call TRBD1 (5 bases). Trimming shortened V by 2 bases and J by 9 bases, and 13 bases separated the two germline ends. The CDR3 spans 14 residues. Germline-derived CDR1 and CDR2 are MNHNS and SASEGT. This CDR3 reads CASSEIAGMRELFF. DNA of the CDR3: TGTGCCAGCAGTGAAATAGCAGGGATGAGGGAGCTGTTTTTT.

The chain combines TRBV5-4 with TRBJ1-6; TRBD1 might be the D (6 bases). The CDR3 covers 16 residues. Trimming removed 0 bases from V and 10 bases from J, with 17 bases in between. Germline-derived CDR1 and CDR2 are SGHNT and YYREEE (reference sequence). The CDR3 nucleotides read TGTGCCAGCAGCTTGGCCGACACAGGGTGGAAATCACCCCTCCACTTT. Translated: CASSLADTGWKSPLHF.

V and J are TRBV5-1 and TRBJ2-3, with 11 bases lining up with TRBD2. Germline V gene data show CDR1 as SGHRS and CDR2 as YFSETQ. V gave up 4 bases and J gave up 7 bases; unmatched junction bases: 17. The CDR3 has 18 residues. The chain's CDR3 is CASSPSPITSGGVHTQYF. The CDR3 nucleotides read TGCGCCAGCAGCCCCAGTCCCATCACTAGCGGGGGAGTCCATACGCAGTATTTT.

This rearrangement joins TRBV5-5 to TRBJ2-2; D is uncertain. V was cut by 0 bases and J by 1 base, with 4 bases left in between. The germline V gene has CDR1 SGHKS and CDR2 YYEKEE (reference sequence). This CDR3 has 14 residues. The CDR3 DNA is TGTGCCAGCAGCTTGGGCGGGAACACCGGGGAGCTGTTTTTT. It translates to CASSLGGNTGELFF.

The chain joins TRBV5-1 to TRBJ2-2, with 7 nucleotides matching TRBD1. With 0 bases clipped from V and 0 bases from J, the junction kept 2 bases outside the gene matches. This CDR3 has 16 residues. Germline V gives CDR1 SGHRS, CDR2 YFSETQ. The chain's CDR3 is CASSLDQGANTGELFF. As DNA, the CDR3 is TGCGCCAGCAGCTTGGATCAGGGGGCGAACACCGGGGAGCTGTTTTTT.

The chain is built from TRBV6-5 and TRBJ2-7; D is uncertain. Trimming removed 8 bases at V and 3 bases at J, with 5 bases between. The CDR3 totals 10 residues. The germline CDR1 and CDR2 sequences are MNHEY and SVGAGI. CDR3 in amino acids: CASGLYEQYF. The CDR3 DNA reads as TGTGCCAGCGGGCTCTACGAGCAGTACTTC.

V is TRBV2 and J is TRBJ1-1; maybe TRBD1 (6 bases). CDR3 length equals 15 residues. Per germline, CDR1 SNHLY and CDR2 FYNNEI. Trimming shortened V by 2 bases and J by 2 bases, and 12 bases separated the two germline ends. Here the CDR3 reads CASSESGHENTEAFF. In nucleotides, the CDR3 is TGTGCCAGCAGTGAATCGGGACACGAAAACACTGAAGCTTTCTTT.

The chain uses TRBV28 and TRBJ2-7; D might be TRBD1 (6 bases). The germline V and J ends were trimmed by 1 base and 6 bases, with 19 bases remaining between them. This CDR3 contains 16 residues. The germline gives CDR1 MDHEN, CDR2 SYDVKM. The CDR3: CASSLSGFRGNTEQYF. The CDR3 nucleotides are TGTGCCAGCAGTTTATCAGGCTTCAGGGGTAATACCGAGCAGTACTTC.

The CDR3 DNA reads TGCGCCAGCAGCGAGAGGAGACGGGGAGGGGAGGAAAAACTGTTTTTT. Translated: CASSERRRGGEEKLFF. The V gene is TRBV4-1, the J gene TRBJ1-4, with D perhaps matching TRBD1 (5 bases). V shed 5 bases and J shed 8 bases, with 21 bases lying between them. CDR1 is MGHRA and CDR2 is YSYEKL in the germline V gene. This CDR3 region has 16 residues.

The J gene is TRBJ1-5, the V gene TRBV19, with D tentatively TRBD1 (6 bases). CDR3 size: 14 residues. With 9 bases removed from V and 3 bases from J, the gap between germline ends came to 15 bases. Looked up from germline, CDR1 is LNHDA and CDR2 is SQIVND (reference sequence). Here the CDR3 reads CASRGSSYNQPQHF. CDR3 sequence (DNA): TGTGCCAGCAGGGGCTCCAGCTACAATCAGCCCCAGCATTTT.